The entry that follows covers one T cell receptor beta chain sequence. Antigen: not known. The PCR made use of 60 Vbeta and 13 Jbeta primers. Study processing details: Around 12 million of 75 million to 85 million unique TCR beta chains were shared, per a later count. Sequencing used immunoSEQ multiplex PCR; TCRdb keeps in-frame clones, though not all of them. The V and J calls and clone size are taken from that table; D and trimming were inferred from the DNA. The table records 100,000 to 150,000 clones, roughly 74% of them present only once. The data were taken from a study of cytomegalovirus exposure and HLA in healthy donors. The study, taken as a whole, reports: The Asian-associated ancestry cluster reportedly had fewer N-insertions than the 666-donor mean in a later analysis. Sequencing artifact likely explains a cluster of highly shared sequence variants. Upon later analysis, HLA-associated TCR beta chains proved more clonally expanded than other, equally common chains.

Germline V gene data show CDR1 as LNHNV and CDR2 as YYDKDF (reference sequence). V lost 5 bases to trimming and J lost 3 bases, with 11 bases between them. CDR3 length equals 13 residues. This sequence joins TRBV15 and TRBJ2-7; tentatively, D is TRBD1 (6 bases). The TCR was taken from a man aged 35 to 55 in good health and CMV-seropositive. Sequencing input: PBMCs. The CDR3, as DNA: TGTGCCACCAGCGTACCACAGGGCTACGAGCAGTACTTC. The encoded protein is CATSVPQGYEQYF. The variable domain in full, with the rest retrieved from reference TRBV15 and TRBJ2-7, is DAMVIQNPRYQVTQFGKPVTLSCSQTLNHNVMYWYQQKSSQAPKLLFHYYDKDFNNEADTPDNFQSRRPNTSFCFLDIRSPGLGDTAMYLCATSVPQGYEQYFGPGTRLTVT.